This T cell receptor (beta chain) was recorded in a study of cytomegalovirus exposure and HLA in healthy donors. Study-wide results and limits: It was reported that TCR beta sequences correctly inferred the HLA-A and HLA-B alleles for most subjects.

PCR involved 60 Vbeta and 13 Jbeta primers. TCRdb keeps only in-frame clones here, not all; method: immunoSEQ multiplex PCR. The repertoire holds some 180,000 clones, with around 81% as singletons. As concerns this clone: What it binds is unknown.

The germline V gene has CDR1 LGHNA and CDR2 YNFKEQ. The CDR3 is made up of 15 amino acids. Germline trimming cut 4 bases from V and 5 bases from J; bases unmatched to any gene: 6. The rearrangement uses TRBV4-2 and TRBJ2-1, with 9 bases identical to TRBD1. The specimen was PBMCs. This receptor was obtained from a young man in good health and CMV-seronegative. CDR3 nucleotides: TGTGCCAGCAGCCCCCCCGGGACAGGGAACAATGAGCAGTTCTTC. Its translation: CASSPPGTGNNEQFF.